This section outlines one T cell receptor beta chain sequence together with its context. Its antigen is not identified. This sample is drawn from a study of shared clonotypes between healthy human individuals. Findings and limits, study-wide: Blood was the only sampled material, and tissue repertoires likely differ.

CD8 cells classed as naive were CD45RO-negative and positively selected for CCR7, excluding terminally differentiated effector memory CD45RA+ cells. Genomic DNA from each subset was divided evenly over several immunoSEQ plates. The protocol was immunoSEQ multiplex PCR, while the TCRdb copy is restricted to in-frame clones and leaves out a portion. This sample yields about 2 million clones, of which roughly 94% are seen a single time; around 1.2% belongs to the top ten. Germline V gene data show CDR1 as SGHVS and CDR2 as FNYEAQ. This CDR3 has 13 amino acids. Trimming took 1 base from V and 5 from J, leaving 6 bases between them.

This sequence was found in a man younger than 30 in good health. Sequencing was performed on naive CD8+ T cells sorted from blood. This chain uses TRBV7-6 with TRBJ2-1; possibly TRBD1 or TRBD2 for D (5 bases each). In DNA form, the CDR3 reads TGTGCCAGCAGCTTAGGGGACCACAATGAGCAGTTCTTC. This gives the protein CASSLGDHNEQFF.